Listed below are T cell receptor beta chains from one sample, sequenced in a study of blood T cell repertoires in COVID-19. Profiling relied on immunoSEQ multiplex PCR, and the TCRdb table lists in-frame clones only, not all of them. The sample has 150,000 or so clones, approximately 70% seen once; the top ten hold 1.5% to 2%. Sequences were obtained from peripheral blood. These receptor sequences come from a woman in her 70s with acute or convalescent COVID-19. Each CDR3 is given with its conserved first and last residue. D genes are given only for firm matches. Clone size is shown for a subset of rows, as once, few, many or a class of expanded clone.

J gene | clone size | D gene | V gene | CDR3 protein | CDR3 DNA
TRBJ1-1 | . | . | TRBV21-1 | CASSPQCTGGLNTEAFF | TGTGCCAGCAGCCCACAATGTACAGGGGGCTTGAACACTGAAGCTTTCTTT
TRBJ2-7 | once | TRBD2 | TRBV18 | CASRGLADEQYF | TGTGCCAGCAGGGGACTAGCGGACGAGCAGTACTTC
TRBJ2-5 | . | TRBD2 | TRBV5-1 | CASSSGTSGQETQYF | TGCGCCAGCAGCTCTGGGACTAGCGGTCAAGAGACCCAGTACTTC
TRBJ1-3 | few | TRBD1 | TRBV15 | CATSREGTGGNTIYF | TGTGCCACCAGCAGAGAGGGGACAGGGGGAAACACCATATATTTT
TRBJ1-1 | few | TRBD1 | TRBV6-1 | CASSDGTGRNTEAFF | TGTGCCAGCAGTGACGGGACAGGGAGGAACACTGAAGCTTTCTTT
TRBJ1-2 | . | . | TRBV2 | CASSREQGNYGYTF | TGTGCCAGCAGTAGGGAACAGGGTAACTATGGCTACACCTTC
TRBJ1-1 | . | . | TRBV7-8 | CASSLAGNQNTEAFF | TGTGCCAGCAGCTTAGCGGGCAATCAGAACACTGAAGCTTTCTTT
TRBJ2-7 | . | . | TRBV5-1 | CASSFFPSTGTGTYEQYF | TGCGCCAGCAGCTTTTTCCCTTCAACCGGGACTGGTACCTACGAGCAGTACTTC
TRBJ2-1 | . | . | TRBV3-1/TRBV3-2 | CASSMRASYNEQFF | TGTGCCAGCAGTATGAGGGCCTCCTACAATGAGCAGTTCTTC
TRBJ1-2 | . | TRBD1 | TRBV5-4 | CASSLEGHRGEYGYTF | TGTGCCAGCAGCTTGGAGGGCCACAGGGGCGAATATGGCTACACCTTC
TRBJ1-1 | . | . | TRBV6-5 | CASSYSNGGGTEAFF | TGTGCCAGCAGTTACTCGAACGGGGGAGGCACTGAAGCTTTCTTT
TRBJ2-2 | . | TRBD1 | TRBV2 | CASRSGGGGELFF | TGTGCCAGCAGGTCAGGGGGCGGCGGGGAGCTGTTTTTT
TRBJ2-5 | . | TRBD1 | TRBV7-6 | CASSLRQGPQETQYF | TGTGCCAGCAGCCTAAGACAGGGTCCTCAAGAGACCCAGTACTTC
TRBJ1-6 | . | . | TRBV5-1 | CASSTGGGSPLHF | TGCGCCAGCAGTACAGGCGGCGGTTCACCCCTCCACTTT
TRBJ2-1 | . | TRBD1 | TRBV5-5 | CASSLRDRGSYNEQFF | TGTGCCAGCAGCTTGAGGGACAGGGGGAGCTACAATGAGCAGTTCTTC
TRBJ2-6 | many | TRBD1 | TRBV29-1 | CSVLGPGTGGSGANVLTF | TGCAGCGTTTTGGGGCCAGGGACAGGGGGCTCTGGGGCCAACGTCCTGACTTTC
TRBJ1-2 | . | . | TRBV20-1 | CSAEERPGYTF | TGCAGTGCCGAAGAGCGGCCCGGCTACACCTTC
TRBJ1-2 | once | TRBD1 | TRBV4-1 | CASSHATGPNYGYTF | TGCGCCAGCAGCCATGCGACAGGGCCTAACTATGGCTACACCTTC
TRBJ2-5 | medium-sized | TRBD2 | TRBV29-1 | CSVEPPPLAGGQETQYF | TGCAGCGTTGAACCCCCCCCGTTAGCGGGGGGACAAGAGACCCAGTACTTC
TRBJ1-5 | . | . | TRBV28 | CASSFFLGAQPQHF | TGTGCCAGCAGTTTCTTCTTGGGGGCGCAGCCCCAGCATTTT
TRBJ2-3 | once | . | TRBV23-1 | CASSQSGSADTQYF | TGCGCCAGCAGTCAATCTGGGAGCGCAGATACGCAGTATTTT
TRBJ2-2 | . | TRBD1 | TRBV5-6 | CASSWAQGLGELFF | TGTGCCAGCAGTTGGGCACAGGGGCTCGGGGAGCTGTTTTTT
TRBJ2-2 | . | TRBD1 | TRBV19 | CASSITGTGMGELFF | TGTGCCAGTAGTATCACCGGGACAGGGATGGGGGAGCTGTTTTTT
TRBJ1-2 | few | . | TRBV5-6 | CASSAGGGEWYGYTF | TGTGCCAGCAGCGCGGGCGGGGGGGAATGGTATGGCTACACCTTC
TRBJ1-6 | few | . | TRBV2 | CASSEFGTIAPLHF | TGTGCCAGCAGTGAATTCGGGACAATTGCACCCCTCCACTTT
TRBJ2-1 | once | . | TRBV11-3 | CASSFGRANYNEQFF | TGTGCCAGCAGCTTTGGCAGGGCGAACTACAATGAGCAGTTCTTC
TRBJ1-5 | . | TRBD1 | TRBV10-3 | CAIRGQANQPQHF | TGTGCCATCAGGGGACAGGCCAATCAGCCCCAGCATTTT
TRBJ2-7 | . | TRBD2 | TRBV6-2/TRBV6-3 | CASSYIGGTSYEQYF | TGTGCCAGCAGTTATATCGGGGGGACTTCCTACGAGCAGTACTTC
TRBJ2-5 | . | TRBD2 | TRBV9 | CASSVDAGGDETQYF | TGTGCCAGCAGCGTAGATGCGGGGGGGGACGAGACCCAGTACTTC
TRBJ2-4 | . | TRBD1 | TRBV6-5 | CASRSGTEKNIQYF | TGTGCCAGCAGGTCCGGGACAGAGAAAAACATTCAGTACTTC
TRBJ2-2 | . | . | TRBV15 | CATSERVNTGELFF | TGTGCCACCAGCGAGAGGGTGAACACCGGGGAGCTGTTTTTT
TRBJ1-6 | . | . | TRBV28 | CASSLWAGMGPLHF | TGTGCCAGCAGTTTATGGGCAGGGATGGGACCCCTCCACTTT
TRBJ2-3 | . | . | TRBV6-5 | CASTHLGGLGTQYF | TGTGCCAGCACTCACCTCGGGGGTTTAGGTACGCAGTATTTT
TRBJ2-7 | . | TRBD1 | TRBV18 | CASSPYDRGGYEQYF | TGTGCCAGCTCACCCTATGACAGGGGGGGGTACGAGCAGTACTTC
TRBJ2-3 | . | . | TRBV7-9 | CASSLASPSTDTQYF | TGTGCCAGCAGCTTAGCCTCCCCTAGCACAGATACGCAGTATTTT
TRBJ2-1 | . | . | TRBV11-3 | CASSLRRAPYNEQFF | TGTGCCAGCAGCTTACGCAGGGCTCCCTACAATGAGCAGTTCTTC
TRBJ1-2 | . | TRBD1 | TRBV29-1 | CSVDRLGQGLNYGYTF | TGCAGCGTTGATCGGCTGGGACAGGGTCTTAACTATGGCTACACCTTC
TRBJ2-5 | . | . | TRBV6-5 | CATFQKLQETQYF | TGTGCCACTTTTCAAAAGCTTCAAGAGACCCAGTACTTC
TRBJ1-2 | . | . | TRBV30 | CAWSIQGYGYTF | TGTGCCTGGAGTATCCAGGGTTATGGCTACACCTTC
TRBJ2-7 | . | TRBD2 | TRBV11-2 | CASSSKRGGIYEQYF | TGTGCCAGCAGCTCAAAGCGGGGGGGCATCTACGAGCAGTACTTC